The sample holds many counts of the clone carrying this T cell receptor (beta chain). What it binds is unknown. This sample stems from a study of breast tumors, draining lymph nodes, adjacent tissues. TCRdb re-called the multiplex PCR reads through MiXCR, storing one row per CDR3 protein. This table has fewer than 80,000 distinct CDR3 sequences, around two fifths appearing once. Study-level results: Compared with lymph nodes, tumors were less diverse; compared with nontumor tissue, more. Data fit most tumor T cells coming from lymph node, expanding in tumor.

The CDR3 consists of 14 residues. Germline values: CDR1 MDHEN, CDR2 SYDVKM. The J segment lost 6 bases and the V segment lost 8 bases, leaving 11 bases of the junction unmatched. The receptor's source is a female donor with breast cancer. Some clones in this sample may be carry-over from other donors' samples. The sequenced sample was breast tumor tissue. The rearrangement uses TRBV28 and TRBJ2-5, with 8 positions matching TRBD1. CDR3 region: CASAATGGRKTQYF. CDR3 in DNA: TGTGCCAGCGCTGCAACAGGGGGGCGGAAGACCCAGTACTTC.